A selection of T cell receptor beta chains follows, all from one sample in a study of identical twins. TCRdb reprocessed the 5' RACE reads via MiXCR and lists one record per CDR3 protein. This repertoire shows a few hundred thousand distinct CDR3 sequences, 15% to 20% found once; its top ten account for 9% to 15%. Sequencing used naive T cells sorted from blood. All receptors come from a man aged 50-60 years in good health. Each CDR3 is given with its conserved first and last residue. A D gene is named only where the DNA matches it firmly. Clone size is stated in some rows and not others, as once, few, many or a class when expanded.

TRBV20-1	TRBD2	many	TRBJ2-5	CSAREASGILETQYF	TGCAGTGCTAGAGAGGCTAGCGGGATTCTCGAGACCCAGTACTTC
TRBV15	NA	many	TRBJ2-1	CATSRVGRRNEQFF	TGTGCCACCAGCAGAGTAGGCCGGAGGAATGAGCAGTTCTTC
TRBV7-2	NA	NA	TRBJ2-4	CASTEGLMIAKNIQYF	TGTGCCAGCACCGAAGGACTGATGATAGCCAAAAACATTCAGTACTTC
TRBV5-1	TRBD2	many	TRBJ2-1	CASSPRGSGVGNEQFF	TGCGCCAGCAGCCCCCGGGGTAGCGGGGTAGGGAATGAGCAGTTCTTC
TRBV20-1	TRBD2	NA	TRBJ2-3	CSAKLAGATDTQYF	TGCAGTGCTAAACTAGCGGGAGCCACAGATACGCAGTATTTT
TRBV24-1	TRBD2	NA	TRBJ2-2	CATSDAPGTSRPGELFF	TGTGCCACCAGTGATGCACCCGGGACTAGTCGGCCCGGGGAGCTGTTTTTT
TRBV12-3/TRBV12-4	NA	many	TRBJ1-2	CASSLSRSYGYTF	TGTGCCAGCAGTTTGAGTCGGAGCTATGGCTACACCTTC
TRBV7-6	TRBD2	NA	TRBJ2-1	CASSRTGTIAEFF	TGTGCCAGCAGTAGAACCGGGACTATCGCCGAGTTCTTC
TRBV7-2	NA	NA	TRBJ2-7	CASSLVLGDSYEQYF	TGTGCCAGCAGCTTAGTTCTGGGGGACTCCTACGAGCAGTACTTC
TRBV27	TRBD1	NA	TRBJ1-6	CASSRMGQTDSPLHF	TGTGCCAGCAGCCGAATGGGACAGACGGATTCACCCCTCCACTTT
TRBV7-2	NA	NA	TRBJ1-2	CASSPLGRALSSHGYTF	TGTGCCAGCAGCCCCCTTGGTCGGGCTTTAAGTTCTCATGGCTACACCTTC
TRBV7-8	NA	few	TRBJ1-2	CASSLGVRSYGYTF	TGTGCCAGCAGCTTAGGAGTCAGGAGCTATGGCTACACCTTC
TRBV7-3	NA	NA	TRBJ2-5	CASSFKLGPQETQYF	TGTGCCAGCAGTTTCAAGTTGGGTCCTCAAGAGACCCAGTACTTC
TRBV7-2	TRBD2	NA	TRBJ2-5	CASSNSGRPWETQYF	TGTGCCAGCAGTAATAGCGGGAGGCCGTGGGAGACCCAGTACTTC
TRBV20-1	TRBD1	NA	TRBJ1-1	CSARKTGANTEAFF	TGCAGTGCTAGAAAGACAGGGGCGAACACTGAAGCTTTCTTT
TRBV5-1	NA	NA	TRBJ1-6	CASSYGTTDNSPLHF	TGCGCCAGCAGCTACGGGACAACTGATAATTCACCCCTCCACTTT
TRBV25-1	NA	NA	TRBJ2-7	CASSDQVSEQYF	TGTGCCAGCAGTGATCAGGTTAGCGAGCAGTACTTC
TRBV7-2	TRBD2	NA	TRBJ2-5	CASSQALAGGETQYF	TGTGCCAGCAGCCAGGCCCTAGCGGGGGGTGAGACCCAGTACTTC
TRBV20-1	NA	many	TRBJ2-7	CSAHRVREQYF	TGCAGTGCGCACAGGGTTAGGGAGCAGTACTTC
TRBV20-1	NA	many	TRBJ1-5	CSATGPVGQPQHF	TGCAGTGCTACCGGACCCGTGGGCCAGCCCCAGCATTTT
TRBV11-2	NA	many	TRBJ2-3	CASSSTWGLRNFTDTQYF	TGTGCCAGCAGCTCGACATGGGGGCTACGCAACTTCACAGATACGCAGTATTTT
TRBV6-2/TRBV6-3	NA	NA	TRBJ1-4	CASSYRVPLRPGRGNEKLFF	TGTGCCAGCAGTTACCGGGTCCCTCTACGACCAGGCAGGGGCAATGAAAAACTGTTTTTT
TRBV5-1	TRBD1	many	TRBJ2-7	CASSSGTGPYEQYF	TGCGCCAGCAGCTCCGGGACAGGACCCTACGAGCAGTACTTC
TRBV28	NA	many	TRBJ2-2	CASSSLGIYTGELFF	TGTGCCAGCAGTTCCCTGGGTATCTACACCGGGGAGCTGTTTTTT
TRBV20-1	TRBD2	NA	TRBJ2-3	CSARDSGGAADTQYF	TGCAGTGCTAGAGATAGCGGGGGGGCCGCAGATACGCAGTATTTT
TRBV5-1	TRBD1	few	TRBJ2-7	CASSLWTGDNYEQYF	TGCGCCAGCAGCTTATGGACAGGGGATAATTACGAGCAGTACTTC
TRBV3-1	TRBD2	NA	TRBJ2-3	CASTGGGASTQYF	TGTGCCAGCACAGGCGGGGGGGCCAGTACGCAGTATTTT
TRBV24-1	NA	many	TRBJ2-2	CATSDPDRSNTGELFF	TGTGCCACCAGTGACCCTGACAGATCGAACACCGGGGAGCTGTTTTTT
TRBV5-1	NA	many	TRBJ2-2	CASSLGLPGELFF	TGCGCCAGCAGCTTAGGTTTACCCGGGGAGCTGTTTTTT
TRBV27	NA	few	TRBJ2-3	CASSLSAGDHDLIFTDTQYF	TGTGCCAGCAGTTTATCTGCAGGGGACCACGACCTAATATTCACAGATACGCAGTATTTT
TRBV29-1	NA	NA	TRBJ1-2	CSVESVEESNYGYTF	TGCAGCGTTGAATCAGTTGAGGAGTCTAACTATGGCTACACCTTC
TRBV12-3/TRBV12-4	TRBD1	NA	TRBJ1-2	CASRRGGQGHLGYTF	TGTGCCAGCAGACGAGGGGGACAGGGCCACCTAGGCTACACCTTC
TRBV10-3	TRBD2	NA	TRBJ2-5	CAISESTLAGVGGETQYF	TGTGCCATCAGTGAGTCTACACTAGCGGGAGTGGGAGGAGAGACCCAGTACTTC